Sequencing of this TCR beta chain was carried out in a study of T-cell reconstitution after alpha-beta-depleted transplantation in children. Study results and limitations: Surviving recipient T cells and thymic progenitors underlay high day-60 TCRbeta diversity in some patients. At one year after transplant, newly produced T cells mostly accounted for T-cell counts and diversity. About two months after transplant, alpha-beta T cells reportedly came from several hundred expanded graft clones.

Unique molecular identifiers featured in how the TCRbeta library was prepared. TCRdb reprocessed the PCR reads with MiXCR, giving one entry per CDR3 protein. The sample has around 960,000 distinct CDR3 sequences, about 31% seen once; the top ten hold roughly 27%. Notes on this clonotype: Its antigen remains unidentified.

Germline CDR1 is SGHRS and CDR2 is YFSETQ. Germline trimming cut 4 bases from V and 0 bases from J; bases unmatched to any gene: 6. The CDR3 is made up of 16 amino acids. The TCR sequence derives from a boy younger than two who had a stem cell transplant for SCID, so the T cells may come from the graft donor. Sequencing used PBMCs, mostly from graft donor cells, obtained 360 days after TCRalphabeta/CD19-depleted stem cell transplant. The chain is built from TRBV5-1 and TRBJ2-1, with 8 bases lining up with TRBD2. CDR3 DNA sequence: TGCGCCAGCAGCGGCGGGGGGCGGAGCTCCTACAATGAGCAGTTCTTC. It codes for CASSGGGRSSYNEQFF.